This T cell receptor beta chain was sequenced during a study of OX40 agonist ivuxolimab in advanced cancers. As for the study more broadly: Ivuxolimab was a fully human IgG2 agonistic monoclonal antibody targeting the costimulatory receptor OX40 (CD134). The monotherapy dose-escalation portion (N of about 47 patients) of the phase I ivuxolimab trial is reported in the paper. Of the approximately 53 patients in dose escalation, some 19 had hepatocellular carcinoma, about 15 had melanoma, 9 had renal cell carcinoma and 9 had head and neck cancer. Peripheral TCRbeta sequencing was intended to test whether TCR sequence diversity was altered and clonal T-cell expansion was caused by ivuxolimab. In the dose-escalation cohort, 70% to 85% of patients were male, and the mean age was 60 years with a range of roughly 23 to 79. Patients were allowed to have had prior anti-PD-1, anti-PD-L1 or anti-CTLA-4 therapy, and 30% to 40% of the dose-escalation patients had previously received checkpoint inhibitors. Partial responses occurred in three dose-escalation patients: two with cutaneous melanoma and one with hepatocellular carcinoma. Intravenous ivuxolimab was administered to patients every 2 weeks at six dose levels: 0.01, 0.1, 0.3, 1.5, 3 and 10 mg/kg. Study-level results and caveats: After ivuxolimab, expanded clones were on average more numerous among CD8+ T cells than among CD4+ T cells. At doses of 0.1 to 3.0 mg/kg, clonal expansion of both CD4+ and CD8+ T cells in blood was seen between baseline and week 6. Antigen specificity was not determined for the clonally expanded peripheral T cells. Partial responders in the 0.1-3.0 mg/kg groups had among the lowest normalized peripheral clonal expansion, especially among CD8+ T cells. Low levels of normalized T-cell clonal expansion were also seen in some patients who did not respond.

The trial excluded patients who had a history of autoimmune disease or who were on systemic immunosuppression. Peripheral blood for TCR sequencing was collected from all dose cohorts at baseline, on cycle 4 day 1, and on cycle 7 day 1. Samples were obtained from an open-label, multicenter, first-in-human phase I dose-escalation trial of ivuxolimab. Adults with locally advanced or metastatic head and neck squamous cell, hepatocellular, melanoma or renal cell carcinoma were enrolled in the trial. Before TCR sequencing, CD4+ T cells and CD8+ T cells were sorted from peripheral blood as separate populations. This clone was counted once. This receptor's antigen is unknown. The record has no base qualities; no much larger clone is one base away. To sequence the TCRbeta CDR3 region, genomic DNA was isolated from the sorted cells. TCRbeta CDR3 regions were sequenced using the immunoSEQ Assay. TCRdb retrieved this table from immuneACCESS and kept in-frame rearrangements only. Not all clones are present; in checked studies, unresolved V genes account for under half, and no reason is known for the remainder. This sample comprises approximately 75,000 clones, under 95% of them detected only once. The biggest ten clones account for 0.3% to 0.45% of the sample.

The CDR3 starts with the cysteine, ends with the phenylalanine, and has 13 residues. Solely the CDR3 DNA is kept, with 39 bases framed from the first base. Trimming removed 0 bases from V and 0 bases from J, leaving 3 bases between the germline ends. The germline V gene gives CDR1 as SGHRS and CDR2 as YFSETQ. The origin of this receptor is an adult with an advanced solid tumor such as melanoma, head and neck, liver or kidney cancer. The material was CD4+ or CD8+ T cells sorted from blood, obtained in a trial of the OX40 agonist ivuxolimab. Rearrangement joined TRBV5-1 to TRBJ1-1; confidence is insufficient to name the D gene. The sequence in DNA is TGCGCCAGCAGCTTGGAAGTGAACACTGAAGCTTTCTTT. It translates as CASSLEVNTEAFF.